The clone carrying this TCR beta chain came up a few times. Germline lookup yields CDR1 SGHRS and CDR2 YFSETQ. V was cut by 2 bases and J by 2 bases, with 8 bases left in between. This CDR3 comprises 13 residues. The data were produced by immunoSEQ multiplex PCR, yet TCRdb's version contains in-frame clones alone and is incomplete. The sample has over 350,000 clones; approximately 90% are singletons. This entry comes from a study of blood T cell repertoires in COVID-19. This chain connects TRBV5-1 to TRBJ2-7; D perhaps matches TRBD1 (6 bases). Sequencing used PBMCs or T cells enriched from blood (not recorded which). This receptor was taken from a woman between 40 and 55 years old who had been exposed to COVID-19. The CDR3 DNA reads TGCGCCAGCAGCTTCAGGACAGCCTACGAGCAGTACTTC. It specifies CASSFRTAYEQYF.